A single sample is the source of the 29 T cell receptor beta chains below, sequenced in a study of blood T cell repertoires in COVID-19. Repertoires were generated with immunoSEQ multiplex PCR, while TCRdb's copy carries only in-frame clones and drops some. There are around 260,000 clones in the sample; approximately 85% occur only once, and around 0.67% lies in the top ten. Input material: peripheral blood. These receptors came from a human donor in a cohort sampled during active COVID-19.

The chain carries TRBV7-3 and TRBJ1-2; a weak D match, TRBD1 (6 bases). CDR1 SGHTA and CDR2 FQGTGA come from the germline V gene. V gave up 2 bases and J gave up 6 bases, with 10 bases separating them. This CDR3 region has 13 residues. CDR3 nucleotide sequence: TGTGCCAGCAGCTTAGCAGGGGATCATGGCTACACCTTC. Amino acids: CASSLAGDHGYTF.

The chain recombines TRBV10-2 with TRBJ2-7; possible D gene TRBD2, 5 bases. CDR3 length: 14 amino acids. The germline V gene has CDR1 WSHSY and CDR2 SAAADI. V was pared by 5 bases and J by 2 bases, with 13 bases between. This chain's CDR3 is CASSRLPGTYEQYF. The CDR3, as DNA: TGCGCCAGCAGTCGACTACCGGGGACCTACGAGCAGTACTTC.

The chain couples TRBV7-9 to TRBJ2-1, with 8 bases that match TRBD1. With 5 bases clipped from V and 8 bases from J, the junction kept 11 bases outside the gene matches. Looked up from germline, CDR1 is SEHNR and CDR2 is FQNEAQ (reference sequence). The CDR3 contains 15 residues. The CDR3 bases are TGTGCCAGCAGCCCCCTAAGGACAGGGAGAGATGAGCAGTTCTTC. Amino acid sequence: CASSPLRTGRDEQFF.

This chain connects TRBV29-1 to TRBJ1-1; a weak D match, TRBD1 (6 bases). The germline gives CDR1 SQVTM, CDR2 ANQGSEA. Trimming left V 8 bases short and J 1 base short, with 17 bases between. There are 14 residues in the CDR3. CDR3 bases: TGCAGCCTCCGCAAGACAGGACAGAACACTGAAGCTTTCTTT. Translated: CSLRKTGQNTEAFF.

The rearrangement uses TRBV5-1 and TRBJ1-1; D is uncertain. This CDR3 spans 11 amino acids. Trimming stripped 10 bases from V and 10 bases from J, with 17 bases between. CDR1 and CDR2 from the germline V gene are SGHRS and YFSETQ. The CDR3 sequence is CASYLERVAFF. CDR3 nucleotide sequence: TGCGCCTCTTACCTCGAACGGGTAGCTTTCTTT.

V and J are TRBV12-2 and TRBJ1-2. TRBV12-2 is classified as a pseudogene. The CDR3 runs 14 residues. The CDR3 DNA reads TGTGCAAGTCGCTTCCCTCCCCTGGTGAGGGGCTACACCTTC. This codes for CASRFPPLVRGYTF.

CDR3 region: CASSPHPWRGETQYF. The CDR3 DNA is TGTGCCAGCAGTCCCCACCCGTGGCGGGGAGAGACCCAGTACTTC. V and J are TRBV6-2 or TRBV6-3 and TRBJ2-5; a possible D gene is TRBD2 (6 bases). This CDR3 region has 15 residues. Germline V gene lookup returns CDR1 MNHEY and CDR2 SVGEGT. Trimming took 5 bases from V and 4 from J, leaving 17 bases between them.

V and J are TRBV3-1 (or the pseudogene TRBV3-2) and TRBJ2-7, with TRBD2 matching over 7 bases. This CDR3 has 16 residues. Germline lookup yields CDR1 LGHDT and CDR2 YNNKEL (reference sequence). Unmatched junction bases numbered 9, after V lost 4 bases and J lost 0 bases. The CDR3 here is CASSPPASGVSYEQYF. As DNA, the CDR3 is TGTGCCAGCAGCCCGCCAGCCAGCGGGGTCTCCTACGAGCAGTACTTC.

This clone came up a few times. The chain links TRBV3-1 (or the pseudogene TRBV3-2) to TRBJ2-3; 10 bases map to TRBD2. The germline CDR1 and CDR2 sequences are LGHDT and YNNKEL (reference sequence). CDR3 length: 18 residues. V was clipped by 0 bases and J by 2 bases; unmatched bases: 8. The CDR3 protein is CASSQDRVAGGYTDTQYF. DNA of the CDR3: TGTGCCAGCAGCCAAGATAGGGTAGCGGGGGGCTACACAGATACGCAGTATTTT.

The chain combines TRBV28 with TRBJ1-5; 8 bases line up with TRBD1. CDR3 length equals 13 residues. V was pared by 11 bases and J by 1 base, with 4 bases of the junction left unmatched. The germline V gene has CDR1 MDHEN and CDR2 SYDVKM. The CDR3 spells CAGQGGSNQPQHF. The CDR3 DNA reads TGTGCCGGACAGGGTGGGAGCAATCAGCCCCAGCATTTT.

This chain joins TRBV10-2 and TRBJ2-7, with D possibly matching TRBD1 (5 bases). The CDR3 length is 12 residues. Germline V CDR1 and CDR2: WSHSY, SAAADI. V dropped 6 bases and J dropped 5 bases, with 11 bases sitting between them. Written as DNA, the CDR3 is TGCGCCAGCAGCCCGCAGGGTCACGAGCAGTACTTC. This sequence encodes CASSPQGHEQYF.

V gene TRBV25-1 combines with J gene TRBJ1-2; 10 nucleotides match TRBD1. The V segment lost 5 bases and the J segment 0 bases; nucleotides outside the gene matches: 12. Germline CDR1 is MGHDK and CDR2 is SYGVNS. The CDR3 has 18 residues. CDR3 bases: TGTGCCAGCAGTCCGGGACAGGGGCGCCGTCCCCCTAACTATGGCTACACCTTC. Translation: CASSPGQGRRPPNYGYTF.

The V call is TRBV18, the J call TRBJ1-1; TRBD1 matches 8 bases. This CDR3 comprises 16 residues. J was trimmed by 0 bases and V by 3 bases; bases with no gene match: 6. Germline CDR1 and CDR2: KGHSH and LQKENI. As DNA, the CDR3 is TGTGCCAGCTCACCTCAGGGGGCAATTATGAACACTGAAGCTTTCTTT. It encodes CASSPQGAIMNTEAFF.

The chain combines TRBV27 with TRBJ2-7; 8 positions match TRBD2. Germline-derived CDR1 and CDR2 are MNHEY and SMNVEV (reference sequence). The trim removed 8 bases at V and 0 bases at J, leaving 9 bases unmatched. CDR3 length equals 15 residues. DNA for the CDR3: TGTGCCAGCGGATCCGGGGGGGGCTCCTCCTACGAGCAGTACTTC. Its translation: CASGSGGGSSYEQYF.

This clone was counted a few times. This chain uses TRBV7-8 with TRBJ1-5; 7 nucleotides line up with TRBD1. The V segment lost 5 bases and the J segment 0 bases; nucleotides outside the gene matches: 13. The CDR3 covers 18 residues. Germline V gene data show CDR1 as SGHVS and CDR2 as FQNEAQ. The CDR3 region is CASSEGTAPGYSNQPQHF. CDR3 DNA sequence: TGTGCCAGCAGCGAAGGGACAGCCCCGGGGTATAGCAATCAGCCCCAGCATTTT.

V usage is TRBV24-1 and J usage is TRBJ2-7; TRBD1 agrees at 7 bases. J gave up 7 bases and V 3 bases, and 11 bases lay outside the gene matches. The germline V gene has CDR1 KGHDR and CDR2 SFDVKD. The CDR3 totals 15 residues. DNA of the CDR3: TGTGCCACCAGTGATAGCCGGGACAGTAGGTTGGAGCAGTACTTC. This codes for CATSDSRDSRLEQYF.

The chain uses TRBV13 and TRBJ2-2; 9 bases line up with TRBD2. Trimming cost V 5 bases and J 4 bases; bases outside gene matches: 8. The germline CDR1 and CDR2 sequences are PRHDT and FYEKMQ (reference sequence). The CDR3 loop spans 16 amino acids. The CDR3 loop reads CASSPPSGTSTGELFF. DNA of the CDR3: TGTGCCAGCAGCCCCCCTAGCGGGACCAGCACCGGGGAGCTGTTTTTT.

The rearrangement uses TRBV13 and TRBJ1-2; a possible D gene is TRBD1 (5 bases). Trimming took 2 bases from V and 8 from J, leaving 12 bases between them. The V gene's germline CDR1 is PRHDT and CDR2 FYEKMQ (reference sequence). The CDR3 contains 13 residues. CDR3 loop: CASSLRAGQGYTF. The CDR3 DNA sequence: TGTGCCAGCAGCTTAAGGGCAGGGCAGGGCTACACCTTC.

This clone was observed a handful of times. J is TRBJ2-7 and V is TRBV5-4; D unresolved. CDR1 is SGHNT and CDR2 is YYREEE in the germline V gene (reference sequence). CDR3 length equals 14 residues. Trimming removed 4 bases from V and 0 bases from J, with 11 bases in between. CDR3 loop: CASSVDSNSYEQYF. The CDR3 nucleotides are TGTGCCAGCAGCGTTGACTCCAACTCCTACGAGCAGTACTTC.

This clone was detected only a few times. The rearrangement joins TRBV28 to TRBJ1-4; D possibly corresponds to TRBD1 (5 bases). The CDR3 is made up of 13 amino acids. Trimming took 11 bases from V and 5 from J, leaving 15 bases between them. The germline V gene has CDR1 MDHEN and CDR2 SYDVKM. The CDR3 DNA reads TGTGCCGGCCAGGGTTCCTCGAATGAAAAACTGTTTTTT. This translates into CAGQGSSNEKLFF.

The rearrangement uses TRBV12-3 or TRBV12-4 and TRBJ2-1; 7 nucleotides line up with TRBD1. Unmatched junction bases numbered 3, after V lost 5 bases and J lost 8 bases. This CDR3 comprises 12 residues. The CDR3 sequence is CASSGTGDEQFF. The CDR3 bases are TGTGCCAGCAGTGGAACAGGGGATGAGCAGTTCTTC.

The chain recombines TRBV5-1 with TRBJ1-1; D is unresolved. CDR1 and CDR2 from the germline V gene are SGHRS and YFSETQ. Between the trimmed V and J ends, which lost 4 bases and 1 base, there was a span of 8 bases. The CDR3 contains 13 residues. This CDR3 reads CASSISPNTEAFF. In DNA form, the CDR3 reads TGCGCCAGCAGCATCTCCCCGAACACTGAAGCTTTCTTT.

This clone was seen a handful of times. The chain joins TRBV12-3 or TRBV12-4 to TRBJ1-5, with 8 bases matching TRBD1. Trimming at V came to 5 bases and at J to 4 bases, leaving 1 base not matched to a gene. CDR3 length: 13 residues. The CDR3, as DNA: TGTGCCAGCAGTACAGGGGGGAATCAGCCCCAGCATTTT. Amino acid sequence: CASSTGGNQPQHF.

This chain uses TRBV6-6 with TRBJ1-1, with 8 bases lining up with TRBD1. Germline CDR1 is MNHNY and CDR2 is SVGAGI (reference sequence). Trimming removed 2 bases from V and 10 bases from J; junction bases left unmatched: 6. The CDR3 runs to 13 residues. The CDR3 DNA is TGTGCCAGCAGTTACCAGGACAGGGTGGGAGCTTTCTTT. Translating gives CASSYQDRVGAFF.

V is TRBV7-8 and J is TRBJ2-7; D may be TRBD2 (7 bases). The CDR3 sequence is 15 residues long. Germline V lookup: CDR1 SGHVS, CDR2 FQNEAQ. Trimming pared 5 bases from V and 1 base from J, leaving 15 bases between. CDR3 nucleotides: TGTGCCAGCAGCGTAGGACGGGGGGCTTCCTACGAGCAGTACTTC. This gives the protein CASSVGRGASYEQYF. The full variable domain, rest sourced from reference TRBV7-8 and TRBJ2-7, is GAGVSQSPRYKVAKRGQDVALRCDPISGHVSLFWYQQALGQGPEFLTYFQNEAQLDKSGLPSDRFFAERPEGSVSTLKIQRTQQEDSAVYLCASSVGRGASYEQYFGPGTRLTVT.

The CDR3 protein is CASSIDPGYSNQPQHF. CDR3 nucleotides: TGTGCCAGTAGTATAGATCCAGGTTATAGCAATCAGCCCCAGCATTTT. This chain links TRBV19 with TRBJ1-5; no reliable D call. V was trimmed by 0 bases and J by 0 bases, leaving 9 bases between them. CDR1 and CDR2 (germline): LNHDA, SQIVND (reference sequence). This CDR3 comprises 16 residues.

The chain joins TRBV6-2 or TRBV6-3 to TRBJ2-7, with 8 bases lining up with TRBD1. Germline values: CDR1 MNHEY, CDR2 SVGEGT. The V segment lost 6 bases and the J segment 6 bases; nucleotides outside the gene matches: 10. The CDR3 consists of 14 residues. CDR3 loop: CASRPDRGAAEQYF. CDR3 sequence (DNA): TGTGCCAGCAGACCTGACAGGGGAGCGGCCGAGCAGTACTTC.

This clone has just a few counts. J is TRBJ2-1 and V is TRBV29-1; D is ambiguous. CDR3 length: 16 amino acids. Per germline, CDR1 SQVTM and CDR2 ANQGSEA. The V gene lost 5 bases and the J gene lost 0 bases, with 17 bases spanning the gap. CDR3 bases: TGCAGCGTTCCTGCCGTCGGGTTAAGCTCCTACAATGAGCAGTTCTTC. Its translation: CSVPAVGLSSYNEQFF.

The V and J genes are TRBV6-6 and TRBJ2-3; TRBD2 matches at 7 bases. The V gene's germline CDR1 is MNHNY and CDR2 SVGAGI (reference sequence). The CDR3 sequence is 15 residues long. The junction had 5 bases not matched to a gene; V was cut back by 5 bases and J by 0 bases. The CDR3 DNA is TGTGCCAGCAGTCCACTAGCGACTAGCACAGATACGCAGTATTTT. Translation: CASSPLATSTDTQYF.